These 6 T cell receptor gamma chains share one sample of origin, sequenced in a study of Vδ1+ human thymocytes (dated by TCRdb to the late 2010s). No antigen has been identified for these receptors. Here is what the overall study found, with its caveats: The thymic TRG and TRD repertoires appeared highly polyclonal, with Gaussian CDR3 length distributions, in contrast to the oligoclonal repertoires of peripheral blood.

The reads were generated on an Illumina MiSeq. RNA was isolated using the RNeasy mini kit, and reverse transcription was performed with Superscript III. Multiplex PCR was used to generate CDR3 amplicons, with pooled V-gene forward primers and a constant-region reverse primer carrying Illumina adaptor overhangs. Public reads were reanalyzed in TCRdb with CATT, and rows carrying the same DNA were merged afterwards. The sample data list about 36,000 gamma-chain clones, and around 21% of these were observed just once. The ten top clones hold 1.9% of the sample. The material sequenced was Vdelta1+ gamma-delta thymocytes from the thymus. In the paper's terms, the cell subset or site label means: FACS-sorted CD3+ TCRalphabeta- TCRVdelta1+ TCRVdelta2- thymocytes. All receptors come from a girl younger than two who had congenital heart surgery.

V is TRGV4 and J is TRGJ1 or TRGJ2. Germline-derived CDR1 and CDR2 are EGSTGY and YDSYTSSV. The CDR3 has 12 residues. Germline trimming cut 4 bases from V and 6 bases from J; bases unmatched to any gene: 6. The CDR3 sequence: CATWEVGYKKLF. The CDR3 coding sequence is TGTGCCACCTGGGAGGTCGGTTATAAGAAACTCTTT.

This chain links TRGV2 with TRGJ1 or TRGJ2. Per the germline V gene, CDR1 is EGSNGY and CDR2 is YDSYNSKV. The CDR3 has 15 amino acids. Losses at the gene ends were 0 bases for V and 2 bases for J; bases not matched to a gene: 7. CDR3 in amino acids: CATWDGPIDYYKKLF. The CDR3 region has the DNA TGTGCCACCTGGGACGGGCCCATAGATTATTATAAGAAACTCTTT.

This clone was counted only a few times. A read error may explain this, as a much larger clone is one base away. This rearrangement joins TRGV2 to TRGJ1 or TRGJ2. From germline, CDR1 is EGSNGY and CDR2 YDSYNSKV. V lost 0 bases, J lost 12 bases, and 5 bases stayed unmatched. CDR3 size: 11 residues. The CDR3 loop reads CATWDGRMKLF. For the CDR3, the DNA is TGTGCCACCTGGGACGGGCGAATGAAACTCTTT.

The chain links TRGV4 to TRGJ1 or TRGJ2. Germline trimming cut 6 bases from V and 10 bases from J; bases unmatched to any gene: 12. The CDR3 loop spans 12 amino acids. The germline gives CDR1 EGSTGY, CDR2 YDSYTSSV. CDR3 sequence reads: CATWSPWVKKLF. CDR3 DNA sequence: TGTGCCACCTGGTCACCCTGGGTGAAGAAACTCTTT.

This clone has just a few counts. V and J are TRGV8 and TRGJ1 or TRGJ2. The V gene end was trimmed by 4 bases and the J gene end by 11 bases; junction bases not matched to a gene: 8. From germline, CDR1 is VENAVY and CDR2 YDSYNSRV. The CDR3 has 11 residues. The CDR3: CATWDEGEKLF. For the CDR3, the DNA is TGTGCCACCTGGGACGAAGGGGAGAAACTCTTT.

Turning to this clone: Other DNA sequences from this sample encode an identical CDR3 as well. The chain combines TRGV9 with TRGJP1. Germline V lookup: CDR1 GITISATS, CDR2 ISYDGTV (reference sequence). This CDR3 spans 12 amino acids. Trimming cost V 4 bases and J 7 bases; bases outside gene matches: 3. The CDR3 reads CALWEHGWFKIF. The CDR3 coding sequence is TGTGCCTTGTGGGAACATGGTTGGTTCAAGATATTT.